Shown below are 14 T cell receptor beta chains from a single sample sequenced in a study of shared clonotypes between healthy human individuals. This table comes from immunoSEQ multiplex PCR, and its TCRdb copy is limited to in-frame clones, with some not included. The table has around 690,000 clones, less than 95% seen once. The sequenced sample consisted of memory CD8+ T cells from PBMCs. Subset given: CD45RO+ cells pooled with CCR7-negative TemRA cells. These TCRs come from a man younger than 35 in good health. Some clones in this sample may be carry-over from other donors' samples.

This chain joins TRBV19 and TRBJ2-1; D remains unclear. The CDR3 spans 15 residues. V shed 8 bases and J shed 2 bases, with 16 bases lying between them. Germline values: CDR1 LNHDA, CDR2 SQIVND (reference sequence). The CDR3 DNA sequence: TGTGCCAGTTCCCTCGCAGTCAGCACCTACAATGAGCAGTTCTTC. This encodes CASSLAVSTYNEQFF. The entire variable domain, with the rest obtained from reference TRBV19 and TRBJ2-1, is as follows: DGGITQSPKYLFRKEGQNVTLSCEQNLNHDAMYWYRQDPGQGLRLIYYSQIVNDFQKGDIAEGYSVSREKKESFPLTVTSAQKNPTAFYLCASSLAVSTYNEQFFGPGTRLTVL.

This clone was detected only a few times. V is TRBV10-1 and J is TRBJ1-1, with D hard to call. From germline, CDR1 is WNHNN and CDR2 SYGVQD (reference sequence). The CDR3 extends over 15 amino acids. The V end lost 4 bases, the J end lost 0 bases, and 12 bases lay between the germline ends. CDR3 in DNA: TGCGCCAGCAGTGGGGCCCCGGGCCTGAACACTGAAGCTTTCTTT. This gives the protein CASSGAPGLNTEAFF.

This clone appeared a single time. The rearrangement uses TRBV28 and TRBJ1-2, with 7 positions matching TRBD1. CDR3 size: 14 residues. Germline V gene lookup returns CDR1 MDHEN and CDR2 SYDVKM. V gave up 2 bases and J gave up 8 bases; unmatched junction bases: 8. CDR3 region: CASSLTGEGGGYTF. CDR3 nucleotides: TGTGCCAGCAGTTTAACAGGGGAAGGGGGCGGCTACACCTTC.

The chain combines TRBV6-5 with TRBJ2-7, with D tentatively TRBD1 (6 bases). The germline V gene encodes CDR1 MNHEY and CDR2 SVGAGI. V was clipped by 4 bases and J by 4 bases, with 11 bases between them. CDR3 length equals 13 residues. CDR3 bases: TGTGCCAGCAGTTTCGGGACAAGTTACGAGCAGTACTTC. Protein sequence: CASSFGTSYEQYF.

The CDR3 region has the DNA TGTGCCAGCAGTCCGACTAGAAACACTGAAGCTTTCTTT. Its translation: CASSPTRNTEAFF. J is TRBJ1-1 and V is TRBV27; D not resolved. V dropped 5 bases and J dropped 2 bases, with 9 bases sitting between them. Looked up from germline, CDR1 is MNHEY and CDR2 is SMNVEV (reference sequence). This CDR3 spans 13 amino acids.

The CDR3 DNA follows: TGTGCCAGCAGCGCCAGGGGGCAGTGGGAAGGGAACACTGAAGCTTTCTTT. It specifies CASSARGQWEGNTEAFF. V and J are TRBV9 and TRBJ1-1; 8 nucleotides match TRBD1. The CDR3 runs to 17 residues. Germline CDR1 reads SGDLS; CDR2 reads YYNGEE. The junction had 11 bases not matched to a gene; V was cut back by 3 bases and J by 1 base.

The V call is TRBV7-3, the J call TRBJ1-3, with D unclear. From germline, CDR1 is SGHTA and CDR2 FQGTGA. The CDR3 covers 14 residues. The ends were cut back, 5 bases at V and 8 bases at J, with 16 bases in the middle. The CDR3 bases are TGTGCCAGCAGCCCAGGCCCCTCCTTGGACACCATATATTTT. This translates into CASSPGPSLDTIYF.

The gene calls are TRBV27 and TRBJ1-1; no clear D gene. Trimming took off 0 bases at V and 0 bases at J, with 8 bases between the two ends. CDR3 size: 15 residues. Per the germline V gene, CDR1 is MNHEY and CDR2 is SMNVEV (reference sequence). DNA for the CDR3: TGTGCCAGCAGTTTATCGAAGGGATTGAACACTGAAGCTTTCTTT. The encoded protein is CASSLSKGLNTEAFF.

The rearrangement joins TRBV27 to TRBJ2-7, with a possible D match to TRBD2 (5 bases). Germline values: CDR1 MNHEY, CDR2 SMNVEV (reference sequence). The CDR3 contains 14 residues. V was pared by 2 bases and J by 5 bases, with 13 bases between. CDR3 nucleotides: TGTGCCAGCAGTTTACGAGGGTTCCTCCACGAGCAGTACTTC. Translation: CASSLRGFLHEQYF.

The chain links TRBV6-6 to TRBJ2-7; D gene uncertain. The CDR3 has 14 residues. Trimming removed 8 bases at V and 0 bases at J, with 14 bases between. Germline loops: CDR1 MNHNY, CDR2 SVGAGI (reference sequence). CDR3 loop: CASRYIALSYEQYF. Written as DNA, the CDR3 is TGTGCCAGCCGCTACATAGCCCTCTCCTACGAGCAGTACTTC.

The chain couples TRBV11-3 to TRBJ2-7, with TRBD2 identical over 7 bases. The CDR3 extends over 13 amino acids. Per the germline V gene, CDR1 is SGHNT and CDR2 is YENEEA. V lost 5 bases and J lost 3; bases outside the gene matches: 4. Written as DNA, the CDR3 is TGTGCCAGCAGCCAAGGGAGGGGCTACGAGCAGTACTTC. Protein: CASSQGRGYEQYF.

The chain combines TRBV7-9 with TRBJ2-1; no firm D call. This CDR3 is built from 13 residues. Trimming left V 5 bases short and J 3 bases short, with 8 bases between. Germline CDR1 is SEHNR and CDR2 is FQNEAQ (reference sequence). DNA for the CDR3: TGTGCCAGCAGCCAGACTTACTACAATGAGCAGTTCTTC. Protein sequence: CASSQTYYNEQFF.

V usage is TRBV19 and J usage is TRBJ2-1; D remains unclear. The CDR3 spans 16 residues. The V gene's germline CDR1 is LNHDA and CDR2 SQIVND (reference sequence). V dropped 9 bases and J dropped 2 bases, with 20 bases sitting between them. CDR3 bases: TGTGCCAGCACCCTAGGGAAAGTGCCAACCTACAATGAGCAGTTCTTC. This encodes CASTLGKVPTYNEQFF.

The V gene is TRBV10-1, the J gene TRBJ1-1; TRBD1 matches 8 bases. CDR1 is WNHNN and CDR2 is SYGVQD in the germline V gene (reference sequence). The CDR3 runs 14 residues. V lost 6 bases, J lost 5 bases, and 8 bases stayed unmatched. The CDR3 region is CASSEDRVETEAFF. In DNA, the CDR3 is TGCGCCAGCAGCGAGGACAGGGTCGAAACTGAAGCTTTCTTT.